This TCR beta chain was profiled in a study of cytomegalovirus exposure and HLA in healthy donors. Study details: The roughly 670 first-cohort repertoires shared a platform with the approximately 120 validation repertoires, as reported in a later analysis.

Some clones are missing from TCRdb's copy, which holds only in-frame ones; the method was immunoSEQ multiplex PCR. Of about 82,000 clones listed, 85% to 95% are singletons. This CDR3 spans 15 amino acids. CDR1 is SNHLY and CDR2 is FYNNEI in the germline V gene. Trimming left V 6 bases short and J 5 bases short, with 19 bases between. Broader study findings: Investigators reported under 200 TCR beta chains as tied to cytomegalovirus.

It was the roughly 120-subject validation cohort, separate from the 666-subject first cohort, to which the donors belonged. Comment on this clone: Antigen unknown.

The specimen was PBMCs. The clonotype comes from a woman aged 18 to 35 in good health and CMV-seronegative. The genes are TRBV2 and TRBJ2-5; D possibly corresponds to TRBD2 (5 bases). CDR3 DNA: TGTGCCAGCAGGCTTCGAGGGAGCCGGAGGGAGACCCAGTACTTC. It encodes CASRLRGSRRETQYF.